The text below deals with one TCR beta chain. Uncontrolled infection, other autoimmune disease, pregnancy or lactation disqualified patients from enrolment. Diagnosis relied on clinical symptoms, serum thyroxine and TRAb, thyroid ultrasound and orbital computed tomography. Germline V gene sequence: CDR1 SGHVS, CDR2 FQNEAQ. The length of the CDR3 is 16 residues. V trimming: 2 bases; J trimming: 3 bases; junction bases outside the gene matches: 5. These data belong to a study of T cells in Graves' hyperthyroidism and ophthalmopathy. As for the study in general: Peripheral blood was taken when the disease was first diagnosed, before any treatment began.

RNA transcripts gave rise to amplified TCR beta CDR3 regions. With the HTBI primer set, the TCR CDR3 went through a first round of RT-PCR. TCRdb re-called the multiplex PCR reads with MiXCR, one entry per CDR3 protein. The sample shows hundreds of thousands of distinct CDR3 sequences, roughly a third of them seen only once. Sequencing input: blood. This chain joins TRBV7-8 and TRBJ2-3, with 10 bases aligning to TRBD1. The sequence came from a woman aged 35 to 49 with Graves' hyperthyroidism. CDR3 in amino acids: CASSLTMGQGTDTQYF. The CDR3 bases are TGTGCCAGCAGCTTAACGATGGGACAGGGGACAGATACGCAGTATTTT.